Below are 3 T cell receptor beta chains sequenced from a single sample in a study of human T cells and chemical hapten exposure. Specified time point: pre-sensitization, week 0. The treatment denotes: therapeutic diphenylcyclopropenone sensitization with weekly scalp DPC. TCRdb re-derived calls from the RACE reads in MiXCR, one entry per CDR3 protein. In the table there are some 360,000 distinct CDR3 sequences, 5.1% of which are singletons. The sample here was whole blood, taken in connection with sensitization to the hapten diphenylcyclopropenone (DPC). The receptor set was obtained from a woman between 50 and 59 years old with alopecia areata. Some clones in this sample may be carry-over from other donors' samples.

The sample holds a few counts of this clonotype. The chain employs TRBV13 and TRBJ1-5, with no clear D. The CDR3 length is 14 residues. Germline lookup yields CDR1 PRHDT and CDR2 FYEKMQ (reference sequence). The V and J ends lost 4 bases and 7 bases respectively, with 14 bases between them. DNA of the CDR3: TGTGCCAGCAGCTCCGGGCCCTCCGGGCAGCCCCAGCATTTT. Translating gives CASSSGPSGQPQHF.

This clonotype occurred a few times. The V and J genes are TRBV12-5 and TRBJ1-5; D is uncertain. The CDR3 covers 15 residues. Trimming left V 0 bases short and J 9 bases short, with 15 bases between. Per germline, CDR1 LGHNT and CDR2 FRNRAP. The chain's CDR3 is CASGLVGGTQWPQHF. CDR3 in DNA: TGTGCTAGTGGTTTGGTAGGAGGTACCCAGTGGCCCCAGCATTTT.

V gene TRBV9 combines with J gene TRBJ2-7; D unresolved. V was shortened by 4 bases and J by 2 bases, with 10 bases between the two germline ends. Germline V gene lookup returns CDR1 SGDLS and CDR2 YYNGEE. CDR3 size: 13 residues. CDR3 sequence reads: CASSPPLTYEQYF. The CDR3 DNA reads as TGTGCCAGCAGCCCCCCCCTGACCTACGAGCAGTACTTC.